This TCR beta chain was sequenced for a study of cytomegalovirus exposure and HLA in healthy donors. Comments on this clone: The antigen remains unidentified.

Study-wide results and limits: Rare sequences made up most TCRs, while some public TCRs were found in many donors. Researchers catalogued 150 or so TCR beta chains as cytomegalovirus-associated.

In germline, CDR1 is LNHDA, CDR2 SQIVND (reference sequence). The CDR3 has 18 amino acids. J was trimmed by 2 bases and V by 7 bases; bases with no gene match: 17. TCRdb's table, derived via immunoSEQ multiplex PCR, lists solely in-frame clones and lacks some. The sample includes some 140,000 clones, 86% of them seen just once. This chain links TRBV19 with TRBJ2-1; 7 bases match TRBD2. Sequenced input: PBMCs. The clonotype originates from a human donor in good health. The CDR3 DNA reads TGTGCCAGTATCAGGACGGGGGGACTCGGGAGTACCTACAATGAGCAGTTCTTC. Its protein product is CASIRTGGLGSTYNEQFF.